The 28 T cell receptor beta chains below all came from one sample that was sequenced in a study of cytomegalovirus exposure and HLA in healthy donors. Both 60 Vbeta primers and 13 Jbeta primers went into the PCR. Produced via immunoSEQ multiplex PCR; TCRdb's table is partial and in-frame only. The sample has some 190,000 clones, about four fifths seen once; the top ten hold more than 1.5%. The sample consisted of PBMCs. Source of these receptors: a man aged 40-49 years in good health and CMV-seronegative.

V is TRBV7-2 and J is TRBJ1-6; no reliable D call. V was cut by 5 bases and J by 0 bases, with 20 bases left in between. Germline assignment: CDR1 SGHTA and CDR2 FQGNSA. This CDR3 is built from 19 residues. The CDR3 sequence: CASSLWRPTASSYNSPLHF. The CDR3 region has the DNA TGTGCCAGCAGCCTCTGGAGACCAACGGCGAGCTCCTATAATTCACCCCTCCACTTT.

V gene TRBV11-2 combines with J gene TRBJ1-1; D is unclear. The CDR3 has 14 residues. Per the germline V gene, CDR1 is SGHAT and CDR2 is FQNNGV. V shed 1 base and J shed 1 base, with 7 bases lying between them. The CDR3 coding sequence is TGTGCCAGCAGCTTAGGGGGAGGGAACACTGAAGCTTTCTTT. Translating gives CASSLGGGNTEAFF.

This chain joins TRBV7-9 and TRBJ2-3, with 8 bases fitting TRBD2. The V segment lost 7 bases and the J segment 3 bases; nucleotides outside the gene matches: 9. Germline V gene lookup returns CDR1 SEHNR and CDR2 FQNEAQ (reference sequence). The CDR3 runs to 15 residues. The CDR3 here is CASKGLTSGTDTQYF. DNA for the CDR3: TGTGCCAGCAAGGGATTAACTAGCGGTACAGATACGCAGTATTTT.

This chain links TRBV25-1 with TRBJ2-1; 12 bases line up with TRBD1. The CDR3 runs 15 residues. Trimming removed 3 bases from V and 9 bases from J; junction bases left unmatched: 6. Germline lookup yields CDR1 MGHDK and CDR2 SYGVNS. The chain's CDR3 is CASSDPGTGGAEQFF. The CDR3 coding sequence is TGTGCCAGCAGTGACCCCGGGACAGGGGGCGCTGAGCAGTTCTTC.

This chain connects TRBV12-5 to TRBJ2-7; TRBD1 agrees at 10 bases. The CDR3 contains 15 residues. The germline V gene encodes CDR1 LGHNT and CDR2 FRNRAP. Losses at the gene ends were 1 base for V and 4 bases for J; bases not matched to a gene: 4. The CDR3 sequence is CASGLAGQGVYEQYF. CDR3 nucleotide sequence: TGTGCTAGTGGTTTGGCCGGACAGGGGGTGTACGAGCAGTACTTC.

The chain recombines TRBV7-8 with TRBJ2-7, with 10 bases lining up with TRBD1. V dropped 4 bases and J dropped 1; count of bases not matched to a gene: 4. Germline assignment: CDR1 SGHVS and CDR2 FQNEAQ. CDR3 length equals 15 residues. The chain's CDR3 is CASSSTGGRSYEQYF. CDR3 sequence (DNA): TGTGCCAGCAGCTCGACAGGGGGCAGGTCCTACGAGCAGTACTTC.

The chain has TRBV7-2 and TRBJ2-3; D remains ambiguous. Per the germline V gene, CDR1 is SGHTA and CDR2 is FQGNSA. Trimming removed 2 bases at V and 6 bases at J, with 6 bases between. The CDR3 spans 12 residues. The CDR3 DNA reads TGTGCCAGCAGCTTAAGAGCGGATACGCAGTATTTT. Protein sequence: CASSLRADTQYF. Drawing the rest from reference TRBV7-2 and TRBJ2-3, the complete variable domain is GAGVSQSPSNKVTEKGKDVELRCDPISGHTALYWYRQSLGQGLEFLIYFQGNSAPDKSGLPSDRFSAERTGGSVSTLTIQRTQQEDSAVYLCASSLRADTQYFGPGTRLTVL.

V gene TRBV11-2 combines with J gene TRBJ2-1; TRBD2 is a possible D gene (5 bases). V was pared by 1 base and J by 10 bases, with 20 bases between. CDR1 and CDR2 (germline): SGHAT, FQNNGV. The CDR3 totals 16 residues. The CDR3: CASSLGVSLEAEEQFF. The CDR3 DNA follows: TGTGCCAGCAGCTTAGGGGTCAGCCTGGAGGCAGAAGAGCAGTTCTTC.

The rearrangement links TRBV21-1 to TRBJ1-5. TRBV21-1 is a pseudogene. This CDR3 comprises 10 residues. The CDR3 region has the DNA TGTGCCAGCAGCCGTCAGCCCCAGCATTTT. This gives the protein CASSRQPQHF.

V and J are TRBV19 and TRBJ1-3; no clear D gene. In germline, CDR1 is LNHDA, CDR2 SQIVND (reference sequence). V was pared by 5 bases and J by 0 bases, with 20 bases between. This CDR3 comprises 18 residues. The CDR3 DNA follows: TGTGCCAGTAGTGAGAACCGCCGGGGAGGGAGCTCTGGAAACACCATATATTTT. Protein: CASSENRRGGSSGNTIYF.

The chain carries TRBV5-1 and TRBJ2-7; 7 nucleotides line up with TRBD1. CDR3 length equals 15 residues. Germline values: CDR1 SGHRS, CDR2 YFSETQ. The J segment lost 2 bases and the V segment lost 0 bases, leaving 5 bases of the junction unmatched. The CDR3 loop reads CASSLGMGQTYEQYF. CDR3 nucleotides: TGCGCCAGCAGCTTGGGTATGGGACAGACCTACGAGCAGTACTTC.

This clone was seen more than once but under ten times. The V and J genes are TRBV6-5 and TRBJ2-4; maybe TRBD2 (6 bases). This CDR3 has 14 residues. The V gene lost 5 bases and the J gene lost 0 bases, with 8 bases spanning the gap. Germline V gene lookup returns CDR1 MNHEY and CDR2 SVGAGI. CDR3 nucleotide sequence: TGTGCCAGCAGTCCGGGACTAGCCAAAAACATTCAGTACTTC. The encoded protein is CASSPGLAKNIQYF.

V and J are TRBV11-2 and TRBJ2-5; TRBD1 agrees at 10 bases. Trimming removed 4 bases from V and 5 bases from J; junction bases left unmatched: 4. There are 14 residues in the CDR3. Germline assignment: CDR1 SGHAT and CDR2 FQNNGV. CDR3: CASSWDRGVETQYF. In nucleotides, the CDR3 is TGTGCCAGCAGCTGGGACAGGGGCGTGGAGACCCAGTACTTC.

This clone is a singleton in its sample. The chain is built from TRBV27 and TRBJ2-5; the match to TRBD1 covers 10 bases. The CDR3 spans 15 residues. Germline CDR1 MNHEY, CDR2 SMNVEV (reference sequence). Germline trimming cut 1 base from V and 4 bases from J; bases unmatched to any gene: 3. This chain's CDR3 is CASSLLGQGSETQYF. CDR3 coding DNA: TGTGCCAGCAGTTTATTGGGACAGGGGTCAGAGACCCAGTACTTC.

The chain combines TRBV9 with TRBJ1-4, with 9 bases aligning to TRBD1. This CDR3 contains 17 residues. Losses at the gene ends were 4 bases for V and 0 bases for J; bases not matched to a gene: 7. Germline lookup yields CDR1 SGDLS and CDR2 YYNGEE. The CDR3 sequence is CASSPPTGGPTNEKLFF. CDR3 in DNA: TGTGCCAGCAGCCCACCGACAGGGGGACCAACTAATGAAAAACTGTTTTTT.

The rearrangement links TRBV27 to TRBJ1-1, with no clear D. The length of the CDR3 is 13 residues. V dropped 6 bases and J dropped 4 bases, with 12 bases sitting between them. CDR1 is MNHEY and CDR2 is SMNVEV in the germline V gene (reference sequence). The CDR3 DNA sequence: TGTGCCAGCAGCCCCCACGGGTTCACTGAAGCTTTCTTT. Translated: CASSPHGFTEAFF.

V usage is TRBV5-4 and J usage is TRBJ2-2; 10 nucleotides align to TRBD1. Germline V gives CDR1 SGHNT, CDR2 YYREEE (reference sequence). V dropped 4 bases and J dropped 3; count of bases not matched to a gene: 12. The CDR3 is made up of 18 amino acids. CDR3 sequence reads: CASSPWTGGYRDTGELFF. The CDR3 bases are TGTGCCAGCAGCCCGTGGACAGGGGGGTATAGAGACACCGGGGAGCTGTTTTTT.

The rearrangement links TRBV30 to TRBJ2-7; 13 nucleotides agree with TRBD2. Trimming at V came to 2 bases and at J to 3 bases, leaving 10 bases not matched to a gene. The germline gives CDR1 GTSNPN, CDR2 SVGIG (reference sequence). The CDR3 contains 17 residues. CDR3 loop: CAWSTSGLAGVHYEQYF. For the CDR3, the DNA is TGTGCCTGGAGTACCAGCGGACTAGCGGGAGTCCACTACGAGCAGTACTTC.

V is TRBV7-2 and J is TRBJ2-2; 10 positions match TRBD2. Germline CDR1 reads SGHTA; CDR2 reads FQGNSA. The CDR3 spans 17 residues. V shed 4 bases, J shed 3 bases, and the junction held 8 bases outside the gene matches. CDR3 sequence: CASSSVLAGSHTGELFF. In DNA, the CDR3 is TGTGCCAGCAGCTCGGTACTAGCGGGGTCACACACCGGGGAGCTGTTTTTT.

V and J are TRBV11-2 and TRBJ2-1, with D unclear. Germline assignment: CDR1 SGHAT and CDR2 FQNNGV. V gave up 8 bases and J gave up 5 bases, with 19 bases separating them. The CDR3 runs 15 residues. The CDR3 here is CASAAPVDGNNEQFF. The CDR3 coding sequence is TGTGCCAGCGCTGCCCCCGTCGATGGCAACAATGAGCAGTTCTTC.

The chain combines TRBV7-3 with TRBJ2-7, with TRBD1 matching over 8 bases. This CDR3 region has 14 residues. The V and J ends lost 3 bases and 5 bases, in that order; junction bases with no gene match: 6. Germline V lookup: CDR1 SGHTA, CDR2 FQGTGA. For the CDR3, the DNA is TGTGCCAGCAGCTTTATGCAGGGGGCCCACGAGCAGTACTTC. Protein product: CASSFMQGAHEQYF.

The chain recombines TRBV2 with TRBJ2-7; 8 nucleotides agree with TRBD1. The CDR3 is made up of 14 amino acids. With V trimmed by 3 bases and J by 1 base, 2 bases remained unmatched. Germline V lookup: CDR1 SNHLY, CDR2 FYNNEI. The CDR3 region has the DNA TGTGCCAGCAGTGAGCAGGGGGCATCCTACGAGCAGTACTTC. This encodes CASSEQGASYEQYF.

The rearrangement links TRBV5-4 to TRBJ1-1, with TRBD1 as a possible D gene (6 bases). Trimming took off 4 bases at V and 5 bases at J, with 9 bases between the two ends. From germline, CDR1 is SGHNT and CDR2 YYREEE (reference sequence). This CDR3 comprises 12 residues. The CDR3 DNA sequence: TGTGCCAGCAGCCCCACAGGGACTGAAGCTTTCTTT. Translating gives CASSPTGTEAFF.

The chain carries TRBV28 and TRBJ2-7; D unresolved. The CDR3 is 16 amino acids. Trimming pared 6 bases from V and 0 bases from J, leaving 18 bases between. Per the germline V gene, CDR1 is MDHEN and CDR2 is SYDVKM. In DNA, the CDR3 is TGTGCCAGCAGACCTCCCACTCCCGCCCCCTCCTACGAGCAGTACTTC. Translating it yields CASRPPTPAPSYEQYF.

The CDR3: CASSQGPLDYNSPLHF. The DNA of the CDR3 is TGCGCCAGCAGCCAAGGGCCGCTCGATTATAATTCACCCCTCCACTTT. The chain is built from TRBV4-1 and TRBJ1-6; D unresolved. This CDR3 spans 16 amino acids. CDR1 and CDR2 from the germline V gene are MGHRA and YSYEKL. Trimming pared 1 base from V and 4 bases from J, leaving 11 bases between.

The chain links TRBV7-8 to TRBJ1-2; maybe TRBD1 (6 bases). This CDR3 region has 13 residues. The germline V gene encodes CDR1 SGHVS and CDR2 FQNEAQ. Trimming took off 4 bases at V and 3 bases at J, with 9 bases between the two ends. As DNA, the CDR3 is TGTGCCAGCAGCTCACAGGGCTACTATGGCTACACCTTC. This translates into CASSSQGYYGYTF.

V and J are TRBV28 and TRBJ2-5; D possibly corresponds to TRBD2 (7 bases). This CDR3 has 16 residues. CDR1 is MDHEN, CDR2 SYDVKM, per germline. V gave up 10 bases and J gave up 3 bases, with 24 bases separating them. CDR3 bases: TGTGCCATCCGGGGTGGGGGGGCCGGCCCCGAAGAGACCCAGTACTTC. It specifies CAIRGGGAGPEETQYF.

The chain recombines TRBV7-3 with TRBJ2-3; D gene ambiguous. Trimming left V 4 bases short and J 2 bases short, with 4 bases between. Per the germline V gene, CDR1 is SGHTA and CDR2 is FQGTGA. The CDR3 loop spans 12 amino acids. The CDR3 reads CASSYSTDTQYF. Written as DNA, the CDR3 is TGTGCCAGCAGCTACTCCACAGATACGCAGTATTTT.